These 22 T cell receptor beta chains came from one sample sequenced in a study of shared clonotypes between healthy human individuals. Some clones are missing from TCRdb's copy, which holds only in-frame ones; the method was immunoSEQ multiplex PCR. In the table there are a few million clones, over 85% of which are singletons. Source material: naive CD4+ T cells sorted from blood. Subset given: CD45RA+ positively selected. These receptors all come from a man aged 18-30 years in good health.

The DNA of the CDR3 is TGTGCCAGCAGTTACTCTTCGGGGCTCGGAACCTACGAGCAGTACTTC. This codes for CASSYSSGLGTYEQYF. This rearrangement joins TRBV6-5 to TRBJ2-7; D is tentatively TRBD1 or TRBD2 (5 bases each). CDR3 size: 16 residues. Trimming left V 0 bases short and J 2 bases short, with 14 bases between. Germline V gene sequence: CDR1 MNHEY, CDR2 SVGAGI.

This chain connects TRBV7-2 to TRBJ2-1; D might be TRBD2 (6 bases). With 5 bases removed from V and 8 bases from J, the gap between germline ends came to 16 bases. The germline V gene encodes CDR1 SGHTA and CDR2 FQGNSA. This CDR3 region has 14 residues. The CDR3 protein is CASSPSEGRDEQFF. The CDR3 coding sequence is TGTGCCAGCAGCCCTTCGGAGGGGCGCGATGAGCAGTTCTTC.

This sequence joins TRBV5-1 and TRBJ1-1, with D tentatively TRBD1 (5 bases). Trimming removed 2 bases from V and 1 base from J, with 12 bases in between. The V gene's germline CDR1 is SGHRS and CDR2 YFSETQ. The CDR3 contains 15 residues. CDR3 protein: CASSLMTVKNTEAFF. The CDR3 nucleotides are TGCGCCAGCAGCTTAATGACAGTAAAGAACACTGAAGCTTTCTTT.

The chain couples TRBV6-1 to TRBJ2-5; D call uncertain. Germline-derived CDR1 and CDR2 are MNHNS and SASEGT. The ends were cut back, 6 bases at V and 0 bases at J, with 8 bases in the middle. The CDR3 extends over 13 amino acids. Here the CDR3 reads CASSYWYQETQYF. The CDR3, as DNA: TGTGCCAGCAGCTATTGGTACCAAGAGACCCAGTACTTC.

The CDR3 region is CASRRDRGLRDTEAFF. The CDR3 region has the DNA TGTGCCAGCAGACGGGACAGGGGGCTTAGGGACACTGAAGCTTTCTTT. The chain is built from TRBV7-9 and TRBJ1-1; 12 positions match TRBD1. CDR1 is SEHNR and CDR2 is FQNEAQ in the germline V gene (reference sequence). V lost 6 bases to trimming and J lost 3 bases; unmatched junction nucleotides: 8. The CDR3 is made up of 16 amino acids.

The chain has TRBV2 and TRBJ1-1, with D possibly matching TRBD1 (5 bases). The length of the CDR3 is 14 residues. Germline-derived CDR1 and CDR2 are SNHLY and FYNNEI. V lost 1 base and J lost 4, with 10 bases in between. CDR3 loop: CASSEERGGTEAFF. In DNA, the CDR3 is TGTGCCAGCAGTGAAGAGCGCGGGGGCACTGAAGCTTTCTTT.

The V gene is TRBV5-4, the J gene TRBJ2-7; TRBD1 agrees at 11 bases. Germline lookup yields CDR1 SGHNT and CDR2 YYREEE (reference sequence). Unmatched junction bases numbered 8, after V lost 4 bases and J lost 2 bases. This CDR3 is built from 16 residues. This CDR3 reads CASSGTGGSSPYEQYF. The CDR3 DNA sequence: TGTGCCAGCAGCGGGACAGGGGGAAGTTCCCCCTACGAGCAGTACTTC.

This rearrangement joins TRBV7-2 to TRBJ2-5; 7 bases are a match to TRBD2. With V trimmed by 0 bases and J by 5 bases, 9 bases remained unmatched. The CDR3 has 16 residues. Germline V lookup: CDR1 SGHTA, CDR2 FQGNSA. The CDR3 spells CASSLAGGSLGETQYF. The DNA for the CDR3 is TGTGCCAGCAGCTTAGCGGGAGGGAGCCTAGGCGAGACCCAGTACTTC.

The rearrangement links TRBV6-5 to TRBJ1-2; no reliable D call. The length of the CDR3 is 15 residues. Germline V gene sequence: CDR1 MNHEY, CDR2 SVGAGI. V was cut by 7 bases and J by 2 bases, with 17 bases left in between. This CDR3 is CASIATGLGNYGYTF. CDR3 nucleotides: TGTGCCAGCATCGCTACCGGGCTGGGAAACTATGGCTACACCTTC.

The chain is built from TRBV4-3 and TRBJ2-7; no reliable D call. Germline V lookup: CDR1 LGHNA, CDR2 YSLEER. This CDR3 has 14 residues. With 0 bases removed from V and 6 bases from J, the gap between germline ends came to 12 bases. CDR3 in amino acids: CASSQDLRFREQYF. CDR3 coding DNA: TGCGCCAGCAGCCAAGATTTAAGGTTTCGCGAGCAGTACTTC.

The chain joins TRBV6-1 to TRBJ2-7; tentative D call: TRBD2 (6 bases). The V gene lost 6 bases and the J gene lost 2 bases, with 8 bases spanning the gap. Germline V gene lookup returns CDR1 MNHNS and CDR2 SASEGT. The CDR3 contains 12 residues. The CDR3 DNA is TGTGCCAGCAGGGGGGGTGCCTACGAGCAGTACTTC. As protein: CASRGGAYEQYF.

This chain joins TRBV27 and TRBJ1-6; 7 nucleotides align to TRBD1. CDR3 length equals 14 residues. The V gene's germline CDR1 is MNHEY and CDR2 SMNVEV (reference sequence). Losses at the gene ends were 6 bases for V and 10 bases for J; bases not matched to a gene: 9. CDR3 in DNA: TGTGCCAGCAGCCTCTACAGGGGTATGTCACCCCTCCACTTT. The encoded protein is CASSLYRGMSPLHF.

In nucleotides, the CDR3 is TGTGCCTGGAGTGTGCAGTATCAGGCAGGGGGGTCACCCCTCCACTTT. Translation gives CAWSVQYQAGGSPLHF. The chain uses TRBV30 and TRBJ1-6; 7 nucleotides agree with TRBD1. Losses at the gene ends were 0 bases for V and 10 bases for J; bases not matched to a gene: 12. Germline loops: CDR1 GTSNPN, CDR2 SVGIG (reference sequence). The CDR3 spans 16 residues.

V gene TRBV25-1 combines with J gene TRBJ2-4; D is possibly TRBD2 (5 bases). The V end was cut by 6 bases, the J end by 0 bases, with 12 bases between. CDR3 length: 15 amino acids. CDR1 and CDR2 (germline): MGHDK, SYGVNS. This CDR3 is CASRSSGGAKNIQYF. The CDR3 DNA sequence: TGTGCCAGCAGGTCGAGCGGAGGAGCCAAAAACATTCAGTACTTC.

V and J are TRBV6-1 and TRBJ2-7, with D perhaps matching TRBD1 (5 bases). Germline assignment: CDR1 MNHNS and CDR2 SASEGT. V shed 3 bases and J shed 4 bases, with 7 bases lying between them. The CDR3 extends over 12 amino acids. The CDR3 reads CASSDKGYEQYF. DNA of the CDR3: TGTGCCAGCAGTGATAAGGGGTACGAGCAGTACTTC.

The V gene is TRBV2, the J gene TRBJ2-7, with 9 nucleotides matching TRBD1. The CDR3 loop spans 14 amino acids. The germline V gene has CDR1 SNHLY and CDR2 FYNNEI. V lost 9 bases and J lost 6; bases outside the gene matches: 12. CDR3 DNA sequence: TGTGCCAGTACGCGGGACAGGGACGGGGCCGAGCAGTACTTC. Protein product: CASTRDRDGAEQYF.

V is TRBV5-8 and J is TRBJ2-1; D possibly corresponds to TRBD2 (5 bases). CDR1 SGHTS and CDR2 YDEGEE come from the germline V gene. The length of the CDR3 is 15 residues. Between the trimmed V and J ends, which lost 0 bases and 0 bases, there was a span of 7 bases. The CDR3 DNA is TGTGCCAGCAGCTTGGCGCGGGCCTCCTACAATGAGCAGTTCTTC. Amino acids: CASSLARASYNEQFF.

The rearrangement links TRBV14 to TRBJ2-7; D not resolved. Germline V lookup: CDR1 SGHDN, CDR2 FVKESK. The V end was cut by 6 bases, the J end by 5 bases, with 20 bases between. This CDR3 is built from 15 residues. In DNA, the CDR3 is TGTGCCAGCAGTTTGGTGTTGGGTACCCTAAACGAGCAGTACTTC. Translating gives CASSLVLGTLNEQYF. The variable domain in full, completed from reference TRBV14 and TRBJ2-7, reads EAGVTQFPSHSVIEKGQTVTLRCDPISGHDNLYWYRRVMGKEIKFLLHFVKESKQDESGMPNNRFLAERTGGTYSTLKVQPAELEDSGVYFCASSLVLGTLNEQYFGPGTRLTVT.

The CDR3 protein is CASTLDRGQTDTQYF. In DNA, the CDR3 is TGTGCCAGCACCTTGGACAGGGGGCAAACAGATACGCAGTATTTT. The J gene is TRBJ2-3, the V gene TRBV6-1; the match to TRBD1 covers 11 bases. The CDR3 is made up of 15 amino acids. Trimming removed 7 bases from V and 3 bases from J; junction bases left unmatched: 6. Germline-derived CDR1 and CDR2 are MNHNS and SASEGT.

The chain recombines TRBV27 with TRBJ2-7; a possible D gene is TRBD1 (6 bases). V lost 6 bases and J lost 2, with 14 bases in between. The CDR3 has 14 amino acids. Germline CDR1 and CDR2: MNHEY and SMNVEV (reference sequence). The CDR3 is CASRNRVLTYEQYF. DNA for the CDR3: TGTGCCAGCAGAAACAGGGTCCTAACCTACGAGCAGTACTTC.

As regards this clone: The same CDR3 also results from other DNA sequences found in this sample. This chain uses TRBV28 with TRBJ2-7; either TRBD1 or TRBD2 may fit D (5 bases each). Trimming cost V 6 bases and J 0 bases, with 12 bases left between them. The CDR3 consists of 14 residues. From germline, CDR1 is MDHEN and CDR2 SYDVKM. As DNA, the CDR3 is TGTGCCAGCAGCCCGGGTGGGGGCTCCTACGAGCAGTACTTC. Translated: CASSPGGGSYEQYF.

CDR3 protein: CASSRPGYSYEQYF. The CDR3, as DNA: TGCGCCAGCAGCAGACCAGGGTACTCCTACGAGCAGTACTTC. V gene TRBV4-3 combines with J gene TRBJ2-7; weak D call: TRBD1 (5 bases). V lost 5 bases, J lost 0 bases, and 11 bases lay in between. Germline V gene data show CDR1 as LGHNA and CDR2 as YSLEER. This CDR3 region has 14 residues.